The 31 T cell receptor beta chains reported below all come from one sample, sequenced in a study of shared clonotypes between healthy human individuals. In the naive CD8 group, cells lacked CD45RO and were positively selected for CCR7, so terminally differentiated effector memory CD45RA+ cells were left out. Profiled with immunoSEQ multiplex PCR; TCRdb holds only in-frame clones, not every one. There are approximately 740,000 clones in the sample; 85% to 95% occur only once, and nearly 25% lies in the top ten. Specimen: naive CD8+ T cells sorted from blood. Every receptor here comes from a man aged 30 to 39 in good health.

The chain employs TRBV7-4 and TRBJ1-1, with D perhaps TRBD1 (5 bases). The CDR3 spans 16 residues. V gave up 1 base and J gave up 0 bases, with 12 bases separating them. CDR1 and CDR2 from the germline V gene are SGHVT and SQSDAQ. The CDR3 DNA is TGTGCCAGCAGCTTAGGCGGGGGGAAGATGAACACTGAAGCTTTCTTT. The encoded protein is CASSLGGGKMNTEAFF.

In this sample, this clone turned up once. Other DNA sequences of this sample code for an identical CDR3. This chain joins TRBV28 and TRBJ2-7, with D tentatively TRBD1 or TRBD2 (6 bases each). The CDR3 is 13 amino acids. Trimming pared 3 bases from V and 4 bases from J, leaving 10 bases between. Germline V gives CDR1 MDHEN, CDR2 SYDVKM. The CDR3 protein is CASSLGGGYEQYF. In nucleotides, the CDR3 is TGTGCCAGCAGTTTGGGGGGCGGGTACGAGCAGTACTTC.

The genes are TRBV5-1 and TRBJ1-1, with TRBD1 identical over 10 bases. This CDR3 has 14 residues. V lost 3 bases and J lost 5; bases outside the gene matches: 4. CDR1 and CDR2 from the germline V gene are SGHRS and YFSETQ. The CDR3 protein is CASSSGQGRTEAFF. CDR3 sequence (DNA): TGCGCCAGCAGCTCGGGACAGGGGAGAACTGAAGCTTTCTTT.

The CDR3 DNA reads TGTGCCAGCAGTGACGGCGTCGAGCAGTACTTC. It encodes CASSDGVEQYF. The genes are TRBV27 and TRBJ2-7, with D unclear. This CDR3 contains 11 residues. Germline CDR1 reads MNHEY; CDR2 reads SMNVEV (reference sequence). Trimming took 5 bases from V and 6 from J, leaving 8 bases between them.

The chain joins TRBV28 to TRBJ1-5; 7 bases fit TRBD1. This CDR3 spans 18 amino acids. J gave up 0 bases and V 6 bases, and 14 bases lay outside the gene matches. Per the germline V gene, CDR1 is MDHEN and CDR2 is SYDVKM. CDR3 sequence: CASSGMTGTLYSNQPQHF. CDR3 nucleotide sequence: TGTGCCAGCAGCGGGATGACAGGGACGCTTTATAGCAATCAGCCCCAGCATTTT.

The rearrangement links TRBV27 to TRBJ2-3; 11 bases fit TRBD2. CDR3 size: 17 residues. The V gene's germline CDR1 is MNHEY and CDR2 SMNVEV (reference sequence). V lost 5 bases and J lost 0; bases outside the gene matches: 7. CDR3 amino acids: CASSPLGTSGSTDTQYF. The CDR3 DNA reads TGTGCCAGCAGTCCTCTGGGGACTAGCGGCAGCACAGATACGCAGTATTTT.

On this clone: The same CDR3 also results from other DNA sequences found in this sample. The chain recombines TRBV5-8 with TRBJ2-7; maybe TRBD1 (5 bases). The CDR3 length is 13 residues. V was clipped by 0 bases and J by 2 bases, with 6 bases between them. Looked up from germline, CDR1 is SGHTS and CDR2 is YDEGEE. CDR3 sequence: CASSLEGTYEQYF. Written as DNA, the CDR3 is TGTGCCAGCAGCTTGGAGGGGACCTACGAGCAGTACTTC.

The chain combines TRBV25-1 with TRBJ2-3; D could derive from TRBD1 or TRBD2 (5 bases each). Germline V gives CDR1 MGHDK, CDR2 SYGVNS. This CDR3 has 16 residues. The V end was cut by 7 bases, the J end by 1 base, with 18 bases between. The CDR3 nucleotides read TGTGCCAGCACTCCACGAGGGAAAGGGGGCACAGATACGCAGTATTTT. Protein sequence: CASTPRGKGGTDTQYF.

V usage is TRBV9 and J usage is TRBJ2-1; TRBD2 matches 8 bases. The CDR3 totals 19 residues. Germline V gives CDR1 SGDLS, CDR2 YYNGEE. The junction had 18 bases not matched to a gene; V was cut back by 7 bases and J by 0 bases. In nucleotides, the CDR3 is TGTGCCAGCGCAAACTCGGGACTAGGACGATCTAGCTCCTACAATGAGCAGTTCTTC. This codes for CASANSGLGRSSSYNEQFF. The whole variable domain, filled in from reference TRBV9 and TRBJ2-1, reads DSGVTQTPKHLITATGQRVTLRCSPRSGDLSVYWYQQSLDQGLQFLIQYYNGEERAKGNILERFSAQQFPDLHSELNLSSLELGDSALYFCASANSGLGRSSSYNEQFFGPGTRLTVL.

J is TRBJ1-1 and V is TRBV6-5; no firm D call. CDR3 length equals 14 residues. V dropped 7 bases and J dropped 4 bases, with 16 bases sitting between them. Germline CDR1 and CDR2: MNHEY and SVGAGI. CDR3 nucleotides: TGTGCCAGCAAAACTACCGCGTGGGGCACTGAAGCTTTCTTT. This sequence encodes CASKTTAWGTEAFF.

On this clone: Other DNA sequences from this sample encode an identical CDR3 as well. In DNA form, the CDR3 reads TGTGCCAGCAGCTCTTCGGGGGCAAACACCGGGGAGCTGTTTTTT. This sequence encodes CASSSSGANTGELFF. This rearrangement joins TRBV7-9 to TRBJ2-2, with D perhaps being TRBD1 or TRBD2 (6 bases each). The germline CDR1 and CDR2 sequences are SEHNR and FQNEAQ (reference sequence). The CDR3 loop spans 15 amino acids. The V and J ends lost 4 bases and 2 bases respectively, with 11 bases between them. Full variable domain (missing parts from reference TRBV7-9 and TRBJ2-2): DTGVSQNPRHKITKRGQNVTFRCDPISEHNRLYWYRQTLGQGPEFLTYFQNEAQLEKSRLLSDRFSAERPKGSFSTLEIQRTEQGDSAMYLCASSSSGANTGELFFGEGSRLTVL.

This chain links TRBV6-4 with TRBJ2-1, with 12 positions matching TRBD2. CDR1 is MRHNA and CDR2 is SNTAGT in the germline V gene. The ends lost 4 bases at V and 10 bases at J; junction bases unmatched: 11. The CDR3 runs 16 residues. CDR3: CASSATSGSGQYEQFF. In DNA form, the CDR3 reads TGTGCCAGCAGTGCGACTAGCGGGAGCGGTCAGTACGAGCAGTTCTTC.

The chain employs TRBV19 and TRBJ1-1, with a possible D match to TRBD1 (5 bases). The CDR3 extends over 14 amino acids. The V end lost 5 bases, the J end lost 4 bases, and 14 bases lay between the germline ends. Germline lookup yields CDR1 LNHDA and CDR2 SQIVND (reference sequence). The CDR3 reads CASSPSLGGTEAFF. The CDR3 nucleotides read TGTGCCAGTAGTCCTTCCCTGGGGGGCACTGAAGCTTTCTTT.

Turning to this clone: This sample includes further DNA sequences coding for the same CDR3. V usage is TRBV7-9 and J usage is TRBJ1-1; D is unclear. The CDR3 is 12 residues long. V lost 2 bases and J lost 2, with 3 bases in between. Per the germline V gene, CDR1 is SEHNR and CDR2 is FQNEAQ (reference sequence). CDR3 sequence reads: CASSLLNTEAFF. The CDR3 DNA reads TGTGCCAGCAGCTTACTTAACACTGAAGCTTTCTTT.

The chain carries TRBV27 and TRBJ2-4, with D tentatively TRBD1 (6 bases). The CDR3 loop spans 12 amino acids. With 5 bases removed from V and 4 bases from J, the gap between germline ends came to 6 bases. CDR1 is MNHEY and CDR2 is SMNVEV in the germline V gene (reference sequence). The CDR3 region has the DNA TGTGCCAGCAGTGGACAGAAAAACATTCAGTACTTC. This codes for CASSGQKNIQYF.

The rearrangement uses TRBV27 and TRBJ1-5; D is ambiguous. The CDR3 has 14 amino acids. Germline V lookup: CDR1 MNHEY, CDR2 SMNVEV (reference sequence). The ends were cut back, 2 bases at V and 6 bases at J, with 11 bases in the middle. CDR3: CASSLTAEGQPQHF. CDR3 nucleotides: TGTGCCAGCAGTTTAACCGCTGAGGGTCAGCCCCAGCATTTT.

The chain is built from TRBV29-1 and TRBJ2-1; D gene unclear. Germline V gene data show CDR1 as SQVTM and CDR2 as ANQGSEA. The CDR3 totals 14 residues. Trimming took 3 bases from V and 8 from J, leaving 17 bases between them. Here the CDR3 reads CSVEIRAVVYEQFF. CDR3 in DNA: TGCAGCGTTGAGATTAGGGCAGTGGTCTATGAGCAGTTCTTC.

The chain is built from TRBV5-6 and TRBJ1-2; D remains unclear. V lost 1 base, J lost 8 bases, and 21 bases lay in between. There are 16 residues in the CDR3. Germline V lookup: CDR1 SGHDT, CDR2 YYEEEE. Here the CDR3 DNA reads TGTGCCAGCAGCTTGCGGCTGGCACCCCGCGGCTGGGGCTACACCTTC. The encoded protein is CASSLRLAPRGWGYTF.

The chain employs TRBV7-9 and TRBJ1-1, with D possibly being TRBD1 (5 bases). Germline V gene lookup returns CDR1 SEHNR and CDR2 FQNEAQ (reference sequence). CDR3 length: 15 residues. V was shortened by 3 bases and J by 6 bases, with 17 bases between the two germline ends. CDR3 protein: CASSFSRGGEAEAFF. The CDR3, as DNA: TGTGCCAGCAGCTTTTCCCGGGGAGGGGAAGCTGAAGCTTTCTTT. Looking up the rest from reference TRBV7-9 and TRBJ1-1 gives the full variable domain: DTGVSQNPRHKITKRGQNVTFRCDPISEHNRLYWYRQTLGQGPEFLTYFQNEAQLEKSRLLSDRFSAERPKGSFSTLEIQRTEQGDSAMYLCASSFSRGGEAEAFFGQGTRLTVV.

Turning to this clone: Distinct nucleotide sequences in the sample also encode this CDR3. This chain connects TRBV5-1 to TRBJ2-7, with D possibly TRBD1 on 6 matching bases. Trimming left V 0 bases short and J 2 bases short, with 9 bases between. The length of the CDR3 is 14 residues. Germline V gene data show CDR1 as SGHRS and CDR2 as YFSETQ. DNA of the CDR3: TGCGCCAGCAGCTTGGAGGGGGTAACCTACGAGCAGTACTTC. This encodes CASSLEGVTYEQYF. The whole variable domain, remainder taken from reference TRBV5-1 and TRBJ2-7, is KAGVTQTPRYLIKTRGQQVTLSCSPISGHRSVSWYQQTPGQGLQFLFEYFSETQRNKGNFPGRFSGRQFSNSRSEMNVSTLELGDSALYLCASSLEGVTYEQYFGPGTRLTVT.

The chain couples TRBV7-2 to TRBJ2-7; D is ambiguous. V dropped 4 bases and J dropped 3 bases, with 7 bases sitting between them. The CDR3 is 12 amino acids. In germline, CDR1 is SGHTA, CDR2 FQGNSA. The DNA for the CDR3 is TGTGCCAGCAGCTCTATAATCTACGAGCAGTACTTC. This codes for CASSSIIYEQYF.

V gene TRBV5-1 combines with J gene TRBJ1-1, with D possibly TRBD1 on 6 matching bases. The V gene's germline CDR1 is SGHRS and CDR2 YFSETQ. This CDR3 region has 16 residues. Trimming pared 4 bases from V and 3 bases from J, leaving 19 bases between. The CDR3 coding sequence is TGCGCCAGCAGCATCGGAACAGGGTTAACCGACACTGAAGCTTTCTTT. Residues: CASSIGTGLTDTEAFF. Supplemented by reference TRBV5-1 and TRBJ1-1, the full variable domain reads KAGVTQTPRYLIKTRGQQVTLSCSPISGHRSVSWYQQTPGQGLQFLFEYFSETQRNKGNFPGRFSGRQFSNSRSEMNVSTLELGDSALYLCASSIGTGLTDTEAFFGQGTRLTVV.

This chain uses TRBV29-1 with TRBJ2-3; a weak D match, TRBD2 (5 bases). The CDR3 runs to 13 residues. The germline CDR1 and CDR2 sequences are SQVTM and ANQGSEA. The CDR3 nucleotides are TGCACCTACGGACTTCCCAACACAGATACGCAGTATTTT. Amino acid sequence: CTYGLPNTDTQYF.

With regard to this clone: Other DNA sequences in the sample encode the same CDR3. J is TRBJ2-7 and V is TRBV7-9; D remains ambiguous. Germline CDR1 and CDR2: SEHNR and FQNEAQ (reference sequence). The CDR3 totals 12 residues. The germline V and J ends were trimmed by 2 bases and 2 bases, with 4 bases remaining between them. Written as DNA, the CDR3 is TGTGCCAGCAGCTTACGCCCCTACGAGCAGTACTTC. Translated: CASSLRPYEQYF.

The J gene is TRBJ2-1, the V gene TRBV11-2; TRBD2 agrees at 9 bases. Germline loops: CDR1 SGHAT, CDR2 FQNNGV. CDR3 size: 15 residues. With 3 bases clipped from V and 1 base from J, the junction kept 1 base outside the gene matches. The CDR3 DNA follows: TGTGCCAGCAGCTTTAGCGGGAGTTCCTACAATGAGCAGTTCTTC. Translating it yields CASSFSGSSYNEQFF.

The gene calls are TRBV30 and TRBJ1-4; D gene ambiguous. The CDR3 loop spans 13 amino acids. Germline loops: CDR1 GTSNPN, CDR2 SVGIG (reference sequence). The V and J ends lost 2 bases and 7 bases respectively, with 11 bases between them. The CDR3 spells CAWSRHSGEKLFF. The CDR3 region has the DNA TGTGCCTGGAGTAGACATAGCGGTGAAAAACTGTTTTTT.

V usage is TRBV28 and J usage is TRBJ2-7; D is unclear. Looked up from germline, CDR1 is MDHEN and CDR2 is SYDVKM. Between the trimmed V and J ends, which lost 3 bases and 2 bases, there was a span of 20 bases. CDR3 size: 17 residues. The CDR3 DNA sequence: TGTGCCAGCAGTTTCCAAGTAGATGTCGAGATTACCTACGAGCAGTACTTC. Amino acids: CASSFQVDVEITYEQYF.

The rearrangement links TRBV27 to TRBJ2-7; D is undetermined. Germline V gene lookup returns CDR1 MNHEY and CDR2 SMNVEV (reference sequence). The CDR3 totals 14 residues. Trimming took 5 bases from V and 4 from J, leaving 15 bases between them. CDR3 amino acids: CASSPAVGLYEQYF. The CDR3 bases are TGTGCCAGCAGTCCTGCGGTGGGGTTGTACGAGCAGTACTTC.

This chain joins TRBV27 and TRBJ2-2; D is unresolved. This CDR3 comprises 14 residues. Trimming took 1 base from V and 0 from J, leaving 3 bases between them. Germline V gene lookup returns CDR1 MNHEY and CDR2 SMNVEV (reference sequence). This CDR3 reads CASSLFPNTGELFF. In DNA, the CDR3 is TGTGCCAGCAGTTTATTCCCGAACACCGGGGAGCTGTTTTTT.

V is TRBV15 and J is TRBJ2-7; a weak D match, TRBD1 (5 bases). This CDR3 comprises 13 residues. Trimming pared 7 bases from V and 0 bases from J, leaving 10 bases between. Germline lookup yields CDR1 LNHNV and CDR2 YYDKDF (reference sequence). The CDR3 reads CATKPDNSYEQYF. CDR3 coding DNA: TGTGCCACCAAACCGGACAACTCCTACGAGCAGTACTTC.

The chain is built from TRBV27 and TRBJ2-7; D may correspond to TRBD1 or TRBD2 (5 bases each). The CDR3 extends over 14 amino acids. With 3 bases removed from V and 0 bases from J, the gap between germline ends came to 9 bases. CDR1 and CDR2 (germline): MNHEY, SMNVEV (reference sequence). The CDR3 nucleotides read TGTGCCAGCAGTTTTGGGGGAATCTCCTACGAGCAGTACTTC. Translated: CASSFGGISYEQYF.